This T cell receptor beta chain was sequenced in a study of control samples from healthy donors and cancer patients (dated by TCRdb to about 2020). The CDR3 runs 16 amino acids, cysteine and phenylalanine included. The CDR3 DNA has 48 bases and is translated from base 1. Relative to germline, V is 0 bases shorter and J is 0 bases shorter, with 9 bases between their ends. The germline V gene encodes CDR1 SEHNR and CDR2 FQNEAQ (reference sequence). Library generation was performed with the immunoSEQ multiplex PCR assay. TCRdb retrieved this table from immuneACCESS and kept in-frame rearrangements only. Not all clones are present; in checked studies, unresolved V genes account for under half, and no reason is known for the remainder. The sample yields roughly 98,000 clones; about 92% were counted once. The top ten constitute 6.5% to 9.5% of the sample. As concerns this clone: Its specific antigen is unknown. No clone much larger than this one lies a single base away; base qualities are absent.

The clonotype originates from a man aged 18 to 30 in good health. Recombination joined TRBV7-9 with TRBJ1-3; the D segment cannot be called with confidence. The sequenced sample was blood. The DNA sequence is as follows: TGTGCCAGCAGCTTAGCGTCGGGGTTCTCTGGAAACACCATATATTTT. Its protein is CASSLASGFSGNTIYF.